The 27 T cell receptor beta chains listed next were all sequenced from one sample in a study of blood T cell repertoires in COVID-19. The repertoire was sequenced with immunoSEQ multiplex PCR; TCRdb's copy has only in-frame clones and lacks some. The sample consists of some 6,400 clones, 70% to 85% of them appearing once. The specimen sequenced was peripheral blood. The receptors were gathered from a human donor with active COVID-19. The donor label of this sample is uncertain.

The chain employs TRBV28 and TRBJ2-7; TRBD1 matches at 7 bases. V dropped 10 bases and J dropped 3; count of bases not matched to a gene: 9. The germline CDR1 and CDR2 sequences are MDHEN and SYDVKM. The CDR3 is 13 amino acids. CDR3 bases: TGTGCCACCACCGGGACAGTATTCTACGAGCAGTACTTC. It codes for CATTGTVFYEQYF.

The V and J genes are TRBV5-1 and TRBJ2-5; 11 nucleotides match TRBD1. The CDR3 covers 15 residues. Germline CDR1 and CDR2: SGHRS and YFSETQ. The J segment lost 5 bases and the V segment lost 4 bases, leaving 7 bases of the junction unmatched. The CDR3 sequence is CASSAGQGAGETQYF. The CDR3 bases are TGCGCCAGCAGCGCCGGACAGGGGGCGGGTGAGACCCAGTACTTC.

The J gene is TRBJ2-7, the V gene TRBV19; 8 nucleotides match TRBD2. V dropped 2 bases and J dropped 0; count of bases not matched to a gene: 3. Germline CDR1 reads LNHDA; CDR2 reads SQIVND (reference sequence). CDR3 size: 15 residues. The CDR3, as DNA: TGTGCCAGTAGTATATTCGGGACTAGCTCCTACGAGCAGTACTTC. This translates into CASSIFGTSSYEQYF.

The rearrangement joins TRBV7-6 to TRBJ2-7, with TRBD2 as a possible D gene (5 bases). CDR1 and CDR2 (germline): SGHVS, FNYEAQ. CDR3 length equals 15 residues. V lost 5 bases and J 3 bases, leaving 17 bases between the germline ends. CDR3 in amino acids: CASSLTGQRNYEQYF. CDR3 nucleotides: TGTGCCAGCAGCCTCACCGGCCAGCGGAACTACGAGCAGTACTTC.

The genes are TRBV7-9 and TRBJ2-5; 7 bases map to TRBD1. After removal of 6 bases from V and 4 bases from J, the junction contained 8 bases not matched to a gene. CDR1 and CDR2 (germline): SEHNR, FQNEAQ (reference sequence). The CDR3 covers 14 residues. For the CDR3, the DNA is TGTGCCAGCAGAGAGACAGGGCGCGTAGAGACCCAGTACTTC. It yields the protein CASRETGRVETQYF.

CDR3 nucleotides: TGTGCCAGCAGCCGCCCAGGGAATGAGCAGTTCTTC. Protein: CASSRPGNEQFF. This chain links TRBV3-1 (or the pseudogene TRBV3-2) with TRBJ2-1; tentatively, D is TRBD1 (5 bases). Germline lookup yields CDR1 LGHDT and CDR2 YNNKEL (reference sequence). The CDR3 totals 12 residues. Trimming cost V 4 bases and J 7 bases, with 8 bases left between them.

CDR3 region: CASSDGTSVGNEQFF. Here the CDR3 DNA reads TGCGCCAGCAGCGACGGGACTAGCGTTGGCAATGAGCAGTTCTTC. V usage is TRBV5-1 and J usage is TRBJ2-1; 10 bases agree with TRBD2. Germline CDR1 SGHRS, CDR2 YFSETQ. CDR3 length: 15 residues. J lost 6 bases, V lost 4 bases, and 7 bases had no gene match.

In its sample, this clone was seen a few times. The rearrangement joins TRBV28 to TRBJ2-5, with TRBD2 matching 10 bases. The CDR3 loop spans 15 amino acids. The trim removed 1 base at V and 5 bases at J, leaving 4 bases unmatched. CDR1 MDHEN and CDR2 SYDVKM come from the germline V gene. CDR3: CASSLSLAGLETQYF. In DNA form, the CDR3 reads TGTGCCAGCAGTTTATCACTAGCGGGACTGGAGACCCAGTACTTC.

CDR3 bases: TGCAGCGTTGAAGGTTCTAACTCCTACGAGCAGTACTTC. Translation gives CSVEGSNSYEQYF. The chain links TRBV29-1 to TRBJ2-7; the D is unclear. The CDR3 has 13 residues. V lost 1 base and J lost 0, with 7 bases in between. Per germline, CDR1 SQVTM and CDR2 ANQGSEA.

The V and J genes are TRBV11-3 and TRBJ2-1; TRBD2 matches at 7 bases. CDR1 is SGHNT, CDR2 YENEEA, per germline. There are 16 residues in the CDR3. Trimming took 3 bases from V and 6 from J; bases not matched to a gene: 11. The CDR3 DNA is TGTGCCAGCAGCTTGACGATGACTAGCTCCCTCAATGAGCAGTTCTTC. It specifies CASSLTMTSSLNEQFF.

The rearrangement uses TRBV9 and TRBJ2-5, with 9 nucleotides matching TRBD1. The CDR3 is 15 residues long. CDR1 is SGDLS, CDR2 YYNGEE, per germline. The V gene end was trimmed by 3 bases and the J gene end by 5 bases; junction bases not matched to a gene: 8. This CDR3 is CASSADRGFLETQYF. The CDR3 bases are TGTGCCAGCAGCGCGGACAGGGGATTCTTGGAGACCCAGTACTTC.

This clone was seen once. This chain joins TRBV2 and TRBJ2-2, with D maybe TRBD2 (6 bases). There are 13 residues in the CDR3. Between the trimmed V and J ends, which lost 2 bases and 6 bases, there was a span of 7 bases. Germline V gene data show CDR1 as SNHLY and CDR2 as FYNNEI. CDR3 nucleotides: TGTGCCAGCAGTGAATGGGACTCCGGGGAGCTGTTTTTT. Amino acids: CASSEWDSGELFF.

The chain carries TRBV13 and TRBJ2-5; 7 nucleotides line up with TRBD1. The CDR3 is 13 residues long. The V segment lost 5 bases and the J segment 5 bases; nucleotides outside the gene matches: 5. CDR1 is PRHDT, CDR2 FYEKMQ, per germline (reference sequence). Here the CDR3 reads CASSPQGLETQYF. In nucleotides, the CDR3 is TGTGCCAGCAGCCCACAGGGGTTGGAGACCCAGTACTTC.

V and J are TRBV19 and TRBJ1-1; TRBD1 matches at 8 bases. J gave up 6 bases and V 3 bases, and 12 bases lay outside the gene matches. Germline CDR1 reads LNHDA; CDR2 reads SQIVND (reference sequence). The CDR3 is made up of 16 amino acids. CDR3 nucleotides: TGTGCCAGTAGTATTTTCGCAGGGGGCGCGAGCGCTGAAGCTTTCTTT. This sequence encodes CASSIFAGGASAEAFF. Full variable domain (outside the CDR3, taken from reference TRBV19 and TRBJ1-1): DGGITQSPKYLFRKEGQNVTLSCEQNLNHDAMYWYRQDPGQGLRLIYYSQIVNDFQKGDIAEGYSVSREKKESFPLTVTSAQKNPTAFYLCASSIFAGGASAEAFFGQGTRLTVV.

This sequence joins TRBV7-2 and TRBJ2-1, with 9 bases matching TRBD2. The CDR3 spans 16 residues. The germline V gene encodes CDR1 SGHTA and CDR2 FQGNSA. V lost 1 base and J lost 3; bases outside the gene matches: 4. The CDR3 sequence is CASSLGQRGDYNEQFF. In DNA form, the CDR3 reads TGTGCCAGCAGCTTAGGGCAGCGGGGGGACTACAATGAGCAGTTCTTC.

This clone appeared a single time. This sequence joins TRBV11-2 and TRBJ2-3; D is unresolved. V shed 1 base and J shed 1 base, with 15 bases lying between them. Looked up from germline, CDR1 is SGHAT and CDR2 is FQNNGV. The CDR3 runs to 17 residues. CDR3 nucleotides: TGTGCCAGCAGCTTAGTGTCCGTGACTCTTGGCACAGATACGCAGTATTTT. Protein product: CASSLVSVTLGTDTQYF. Full variable domain (outside the CDR3, taken from reference TRBV11-2 and TRBJ2-3): EAGVAQSPRYKIIEKRQSVAFWCNPISGHATLYWYQQILGQGPKLLIQFQNNGVVDDSQLPKDRFSAERLKGVDSTLKIQPAKLEDSAVYLCASSLVSVTLGTDTQYFGPGTRLTVL.

Comments on this clone: One junction end does not reproduce the germline sequence, and a read error may be involved. The chain couples TRBV12-3 or TRBV12-4 to TRBJ2-7; D might be TRBD1 (6 bases). This CDR3 spans 12 amino acids. CDR3 in DNA: TGTGCCAGCAGTTTAGGGGCCACGGGACACAACTTC. Its translation: CASSLGATGHNF.

Here the CDR3 reads CASSLEAPLAGVTNNEQFF. In DNA form, the CDR3 reads TGTGCCAGCAGTTTAGAAGCGCCCCTAGCGGGAGTTACGAACAATGAGCAGTTCTTC. The chain carries TRBV27 and TRBJ2-1, with 10 bases identical to TRBD2. The CDR3 covers 19 residues. V lost 2 bases and J lost 5; bases outside the gene matches: 15. Germline values: CDR1 MNHEY, CDR2 SMNVEV (reference sequence).

The chain combines TRBV7-2 with TRBJ2-3, with TRBD2 identical over 11 bases. The CDR3 consists of 14 residues. Germline CDR1 and CDR2: SGHTA and FQGNSA. V lost 4 bases, J lost 11 bases, and 8 bases stayed unmatched. CDR3 nucleotides: TGTGCCAGCAGCTCCCTAGCGGGGGGAGGTTGGCAGTATTTT. Its translation: CASSSLAGGGWQYF.

The chain has TRBV20-1 and TRBJ1-2; 7 nucleotides agree with TRBD1. This CDR3 spans 14 amino acids. V gave up 3 bases and J gave up 0 bases; unmatched junction bases: 4. CDR1 and CDR2 (germline): DFQATT, SNEGSKA (reference sequence). CDR3 sequence: CSASGGGSNYGYTF. CDR3 sequence (DNA): TGCAGTGCTAGTGGAGGGGGCTCTAACTATGGCTACACCTTC.

The DNA for the CDR3 is TGCGCCAGCAGCTTCCCAGGGGATACGCAGTATTTT. It is translated as CASSFPGDTQYF. The chain couples TRBV5-1 to TRBJ2-3; D is possibly TRBD1 (5 bases). V was trimmed by 2 bases and J by 6 bases, leaving 7 bases between them. This CDR3 is 12 amino acids long. Looked up from germline, CDR1 is SGHRS and CDR2 is YFSETQ.

The chain recombines TRBV19 with TRBJ2-7; the match to TRBD1 covers 10 bases. Germline V gene lookup returns CDR1 LNHDA and CDR2 SQIVND (reference sequence). This CDR3 spans 14 amino acids. The V segment lost 5 bases and the J segment 6 bases; nucleotides outside the gene matches: 7. In DNA, the CDR3 is TGTGCCAGTAGTCTTGGACAGGGGGGCCGCGAGCAGTACTTC. It codes for CASSLGQGGREQYF.

The rearrangement joins TRBV20-1 to TRBJ2-3; D not resolved. Per germline, CDR1 DFQATT and CDR2 SNEGSKA (reference sequence). The ends were cut back, 3 bases at V and 2 bases at J, with 9 bases in the middle. This CDR3 has 13 residues. The CDR3: CSASFPLTDTQYF. The CDR3 DNA sequence: TGCAGTGCTAGTTTCCCTCTCACAGATACGCAGTATTTT.

CDR3 protein: CASNVRGTEAFF. The CDR3 DNA is TGTGCCAGCAATGTAAGGGGCACTGAAGCTTTCTTT. V and J are TRBV2 and TRBJ1-1, with D tentatively TRBD1 (5 bases). The ends were cut back, 7 bases at V and 4 bases at J, with 10 bases in the middle. CDR1 is SNHLY, CDR2 FYNNEI, per germline. The CDR3 spans 12 residues.

This clone showed up just a few times. The chain carries TRBV27 and TRBJ2-3; 12 nucleotides align to TRBD2. Germline CDR1 is MNHEY and CDR2 is SMNVEV (reference sequence). V dropped 5 bases and J dropped 2; count of bases not matched to a gene: 11. This CDR3 contains 18 residues. Written as DNA, the CDR3 is TGTGCCAGCAGTGCCCCTCTAGCGGGAGGGCCTCACACAGATACGCAGTATTTT. It is translated as CASSAPLAGGPHTDTQYF.

Here the CDR3 reads CASSLLAGGSYTGELFF. In DNA, the CDR3 is TGTGCCAGCAGCTTGTTAGCGGGGGGGAGTTACACCGGGGAGCTGTTTTTT. The chain carries TRBV7-8 and TRBJ2-2, with 11 bases identical to TRBD2. The CDR3 totals 17 residues. J gave up 3 bases and V 3 bases, and 6 bases lay outside the gene matches. Germline values: CDR1 SGHVS, CDR2 FQNEAQ.

The V and J genes are TRBV28 and TRBJ2-7, with no clear D. Germline CDR1 is MDHEN and CDR2 is SYDVKM. The V and J ends lost 5 bases and 5 bases respectively, with 13 bases between them. The CDR3 consists of 13 residues. CDR3 nucleotide sequence: TGTGCCAGCAGTGCGGATACACGACACGAGCAGTACTTC. This sequence encodes CASSADTRHEQYF.